This entry lists 24 T cell receptor beta chains sequenced from one sample in a study of shared clonotypes between healthy human individuals. Measured with immunoSEQ multiplex PCR; TCRdb has only the in-frame clones, and not every one. The sample lists more than 1.2 million clones, 98% seen once, with approximately 0.4% in the top ten. The source material was naive CD4+ T cells sorted from blood. Subset of the sample: CD45RA+ positively selected. The receptor set was obtained from a man under 40 in good health.

This clone appeared a single time. The J gene is TRBJ2-4, the V gene TRBV4-1, with D unresolved. V was shortened by 0 bases and J by 0 bases, with 12 bases between the two germline ends. Looked up from germline, CDR1 is MGHRA and CDR2 is YSYEKL. CDR3 length equals 17 residues. The CDR3 sequence is CASSQDLATVAKNIQYF. As DNA, the CDR3 is TGCGCCAGCAGCCAAGATCTTGCCACCGTAGCCAAAAACATTCAGTACTTC.

In regard to this clone: Other nucleotide sequences in the sample specify the same CDR3. V gene TRBV5-1 combines with J gene TRBJ2-3; D gene uncertain. The CDR3 spans 15 residues. The V gene lost 4 bases and the J gene lost 0 bases, with 12 bases spanning the gap. Germline-derived CDR1 and CDR2 are SGHRS and YFSETQ. In nucleotides, the CDR3 is TGCGCCAGCAGCCTGGACGGAGCTAGCACAGATACGCAGTATTTT. It translates to CASSLDGASTDTQYF.

The rearrangement joins TRBV6-1 to TRBJ2-1, with 10 bases matching TRBD2. Looked up from germline, CDR1 is MNHNS and CDR2 is SASEGT. V lost 3 bases, J lost 4 bases, and 12 bases stayed unmatched. This CDR3 has 18 amino acids. The CDR3 region is CASSEFPYLAGEYNEQFF. CDR3 DNA sequence: TGTGCCAGCAGTGAGTTCCCCTATCTAGCGGGAGAATACAATGAGCAGTTCTTC.

This rearrangement joins TRBV2 to TRBJ2-5, with 7 bases fitting TRBD1. Germline V gene sequence: CDR1 SNHLY, CDR2 FYNNEI. The CDR3 consists of 12 residues. The ends lost 8 bases at V and 5 bases at J; junction bases unmatched: 5. The CDR3 loop is CASLGGRETQYF. As DNA, the CDR3 is TGTGCCAGCTTAGGGGGCCGCGAGACCCAGTACTTC.

The rearrangement joins TRBV27 to TRBJ2-5, with 8 nucleotides matching TRBD1. The length of the CDR3 is 15 residues. Germline V gene data show CDR1 as MNHEY and CDR2 as SMNVEV (reference sequence). The V segment lost 7 bases and the J segment 3 bases; nucleotides outside the gene matches: 10. The CDR3 loop is CASTPWAGGEETQYF. The CDR3 DNA reads TGTGCCAGCACCCCTTGGGCAGGGGGCGAAGAGACCCAGTACTTC.

Details on this clone: This same CDR3 is encoded by further DNA sequences in the sample. The genes are TRBV18 and TRBJ2-3, with D hard to call. Germline CDR1 is KGHSH and CDR2 is LQKENI. The CDR3 spans 14 residues. V was clipped by 2 bases and J by 3 bases, with 9 bases between them. The DNA of the CDR3 is TGTGCCAGCTCACCATTAGCTGGAACAGATACGCAGTATTTT. Its protein product is CASSPLAGTDTQYF. Looking up the rest from reference TRBV18 and TRBJ2-3 gives the full variable domain: NAGVMQNPRHLVRRRGQEARLRCSPMKGHSHVYWYRQLPEEGLKFMVYLQKENIIDESGMPKERFSAEFPKEGPSILRIQQVVRGDSAAYFCASSPLAGTDTQYFGPGTRLTVL.

This rearrangement joins TRBV5-4 to TRBJ2-3; tentative D call: TRBD2 (6 bases). The germline CDR1 and CDR2 sequences are SGHNT and YYREEE (reference sequence). V lost 2 bases and J lost 2, with 12 bases in between. The CDR3 sequence is 15 residues long. CDR3 amino acids: CASSLLAGNTDTQYF. CDR3 nucleotides: TGTGCCAGCAGCTTACTGGCGGGGAACACAGATACGCAGTATTTT.

This chain uses TRBV28 with TRBJ2-4, with a tentative D call TRBD2 (5 bases). Germline values: CDR1 MDHEN, CDR2 SYDVKM. The CDR3 is 13 amino acids. Trimming shortened V by 6 bases and J by 7 bases, and 13 bases separated the two germline ends. In DNA, the CDR3 is TGTGCCAGCAGCTCTCTAGAGCGGAACATTCAGTACTTC. Protein sequence: CASSSLERNIQYF.

For this clone: Other DNA sequences of this sample code for an identical CDR3. As DNA, the CDR3 is TGTGCCAGCAGCTTACTTAGCGGAAGCTCCTACAATGAGCAGTTCTTC. This codes for CASSLLSGSSYNEQFF. The chain has TRBV7-2 and TRBJ2-1; maybe TRBD2 (6 bases). CDR1 SGHTA and CDR2 FQGNSA come from the germline V gene. Deletions cut 2 bases from V and 0 bases from J, with 11 bases between. This CDR3 contains 16 residues.

The chain joins TRBV19 to TRBJ2-1; 8 positions agree with TRBD2. The CDR3 consists of 15 residues. In germline, CDR1 is LNHDA, CDR2 SQIVND (reference sequence). V dropped 4 bases and J dropped 8; count of bases not matched to a gene: 10. The CDR3, as DNA: TGTGCCAGTAGTAAGGGACTAGGCCTGTTTGATGAGCAGTTCTTC. The encoded protein is CASSKGLGLFDEQFF. Full variable domain (remainder filled in from reference TRBV19 and TRBJ2-1): DGGITQSPKYLFRKEGQNVTLSCEQNLNHDAMYWYRQDPGQGLRLIYYSQIVNDFQKGDIAEGYSVSREKKESFPLTVTSAQKNPTAFYLCASSKGLGLFDEQFFGPGTRLTVL.

Concerning this clone itself: The same CDR3 also results from other DNA sequences found in this sample. The rearrangement joins TRBV6-5 to TRBJ1-1, with 9 nucleotides matching TRBD1. The V gene end was trimmed by 2 bases and the J gene end by 4 bases; junction bases not matched to a gene: 2. CDR1 is MNHEY and CDR2 is SVGAGI in the germline V gene. This CDR3 comprises 14 residues. The CDR3 reads CASSYDRGGTEAFF. In nucleotides, the CDR3 is TGTGCCAGCAGTTACGACAGGGGGGGCACTGAAGCTTTCTTT.

Concerning this clone itself: Distinct nucleotide sequences in the sample also encode this CDR3. The chain uses TRBV7-2 and TRBJ1-1; D remains ambiguous. This CDR3 has 13 amino acids. V was shortened by 0 bases and J by 0 bases, with 2 bases between the two germline ends. Germline loops: CDR1 SGHTA, CDR2 FQGNSA. CDR3 in amino acids: CASSLAMNTEAFF. The CDR3 DNA reads TGTGCCAGCAGCTTAGCTATGAACACTGAAGCTTTCTTT.

This rearrangement joins TRBV11-3 to TRBJ2-3, with 10 bases fitting TRBD2. The V and J ends lost 4 bases and 8 bases, in that order; junction bases with no gene match: 9. The germline gives CDR1 SGHNT, CDR2 YENEEA. The CDR3 is 15 residues long. The CDR3 reads CASSSDGLAGVTQYF. CDR3 bases: TGTGCCAGCAGCTCCGATGGGCTAGCGGGAGTTACGCAGTATTTT.

The V and J genes are TRBV5-1 and TRBJ1-1; no clear D gene. The CDR3 is 13 amino acids. Between the trimmed V and J ends, which lost 0 bases and 10 bases, there was a span of 13 bases. Germline CDR1 is SGHRS and CDR2 is YFSETQ. The CDR3 DNA sequence: TGCGCCAGCAGCTTGGGGCCTACTGAGAGAGCTTTCTTT. Its translation is CASSLGPTERAFF. Full variable domain (outside the CDR3, taken from reference TRBV5-1 and TRBJ1-1): KAGVTQTPRYLIKTRGQQVTLSCSPISGHRSVSWYQQTPGQGLQFLFEYFSETQRNKGNFPGRFSGRQFSNSRSEMNVSTLELGDSALYLCASSLGPTERAFFGQGTRLTVV.

The chain links TRBV28 to TRBJ2-5, with a possible D match to TRBD2 (7 bases). The CDR3 totals 14 residues. CDR1 and CDR2 from the germline V gene are MDHEN and SYDVKM. Trimming stripped 2 bases from V and 10 bases from J, with 17 bases between. The CDR3 sequence is CASSLAGGAGDQYF. The CDR3 nucleotides read TGTGCCAGCAGTTTAGCTGGGGGGGCAGGGGACCAGTACTTC.

About this clone itself: The sample has other DNA sequences that encode this CDR3 too. The chain has TRBV29-1 and TRBJ1-1; maybe TRBD1 (5 bases). V lost 6 bases and J lost 0, with 11 bases in between. CDR3 length equals 13 residues. The germline V gene encodes CDR1 SQVTM and CDR2 ANQGSEA. DNA of the CDR3: TGCAGCGTGAGAGGGGTCTTGAACACTGAAGCTTTCTTT. Amino acid sequence: CSVRGVLNTEAFF.

The CDR3 DNA sequence: TGTGCCAGCAGCCGCGGGGGGGCCTCCTACGAGCAGTACTTC. It specifies CASSRGGASYEQYF. The chain couples TRBV7-7 to TRBJ2-7; 9 nucleotides line up with TRBD2. CDR3 length equals 14 residues. Germline lookup yields CDR1 SSHAT and CDR2 FNYEAQ (reference sequence). The V segment lost 5 bases and the J segment 0 bases; nucleotides outside the gene matches: 2.

This chain uses TRBV5-1 with TRBJ2-7, with 8 positions matching TRBD2. This CDR3 comprises 14 residues. The germline gives CDR1 SGHRS, CDR2 YFSETQ. After removal of 4 bases from V and 0 bases from J, the junction contained 3 bases not matched to a gene. The CDR3 DNA reads as TGCGCCAGCAGCACGGGAGGGCCCTCCTACGAGCAGTACTTC. This translates into CASSTGGPSYEQYF. Drawing the rest from reference TRBV5-1 and TRBJ2-7, the complete variable domain is KAGVTQTPRYLIKTRGQQVTLSCSPISGHRSVSWYQQTPGQGLQFLFEYFSETQRNKGNFPGRFSGRQFSNSRSEMNVSTLELGDSALYLCASSTGGPSYEQYFGPGTRLTVT.

The V gene is TRBV2, the J gene TRBJ2-5, with D unresolved. Deletions cut 4 bases from V and 8 bases from J, with 11 bases between. The CDR3 is 12 residues long. Per the germline V gene, CDR1 is SNHLY and CDR2 is FYNNEI. The CDR3 nucleotides are TGTGCCAGCAGTGTGCGGACGGAAACCCAGTACTTC. Translated: CASSVRTETQYF.

This chain connects TRBV5-6 to TRBJ2-3, with no clear D. Germline lookup yields CDR1 SGHDT and CDR2 YYEEEE. CDR3 length equals 14 residues. The ends were cut back, 5 bases at V and 2 bases at J, with 12 bases in the middle. The CDR3 sequence is CASSYGPNTDTQYF. For the CDR3, the DNA is TGTGCCAGCAGTTACGGACCCAACACAGATACGCAGTATTTT.

This sequence joins TRBV9 and TRBJ1-3; TRBD1 matches 11 bases. Looked up from germline, CDR1 is SGDLS and CDR2 is YYNGEE. The length of the CDR3 is 20 residues. The J segment lost 2 bases and the V segment lost 0 bases, leaving 13 bases of the junction unmatched. The CDR3, as DNA: TGTGCCAGCAGCGTAGCTCCAGGACAGGGGGCAATAAGTACTGGAAACACCATATATTTT. The encoded protein is CASSVAPGQGAISTGNTIYF.

V usage is TRBV7-9 and J usage is TRBJ2-3; no clear D gene. CDR1 SEHNR and CDR2 FQNEAQ come from the germline V gene (reference sequence). This CDR3 comprises 12 residues. V dropped 5 bases and J dropped 4 bases, with 7 bases sitting between them. The CDR3 coding sequence is TGTGCCAGCAGCCGAACCCCAGATACGCAGTATTTT. This translates into CASSRTPDTQYF.

Concerning this clone: This sample includes further DNA sequences coding for the same CDR3. The genes are TRBV5-4 and TRBJ2-5, with D perhaps matching TRBD2 (6 bases). From germline, CDR1 is SGHNT and CDR2 YYREEE (reference sequence). The CDR3 has 14 residues. Deletions cut 0 bases from V and 5 bases from J, with 11 bases between. The CDR3: CASSLVGSRETQYF. The CDR3 DNA reads as TGTGCCAGCAGCTTGGTCGGGAGCCGGGAGACCCAGTACTTC.

V is TRBV5-1 and J is TRBJ2-1, with TRBD2 matching over 11 bases. The CDR3 runs 16 residues. The ends lost 3 bases at V and 3 bases at J; junction bases unmatched: 5. CDR1 SGHRS and CDR2 YFSETQ come from the germline V gene. The CDR3 bases are TGCGCCAGCAGCTCGAAGGGACTAGCGGACTACAATGAGCAGTTCTTC. This encodes CASSSKGLADYNEQFF.